This entry concerns a single T cell receptor beta chain. The source of the sample is a study of blood T cell repertoires in COVID-19. On the study more broadly: T cells, B-cell-depleted T cells, or PBMCs provided the cDNA or gDNA that served as material.

Some clones are missing from TCRdb's copy, which holds only in-frame ones; the method was immunoSEQ multiplex PCR. Counted here are roughly 150,000 clones, over 75% occurring once; the ten biggest clones make up around 13%. Sequenced: peripheral blood. This receptor was taken from a man aged 65 to 79 who had recovered from COVID-19.

The CDR3 coding sequence is TGCGCCAGCAGCCAAGACCCCGGGAGAGGCACTGAAGCTTTCTTT. It translates to CASSQDPGRGTEAFF. V and J are TRBV4-3 and TRBJ1-1, with D uncertain. The CDR3 is 15 residues long. The V end lost 0 bases, the J end lost 4 bases, and 12 bases lay between the germline ends. Germline loops: CDR1 LGHNA, CDR2 YSLEER.